This entry concerns a single TCR beta chain. Its antigen is as yet unknown. These data belong to a study of beta chain features in type 1 diabetes. Whole-study findings and limits: The similarity of naive, central memory and Treg TCRB repertoires appeared greater among patients than among healthy donors. The study notes PCR might favor shorter templates equally in patients and controls. TCRB CDR3s from Type 1 diabetes patients were moderately but significantly shorter in all four CD4+ subsets.

Reverse transcribing all isolated RNA meant expressed TCRB transcripts were sequenced. The table came from immunoSEQ multiplex PCR; TCRdb's copy has only in-frame clones and leaves some out. The table includes almost 350,000 clones, approximately 10% detected once. Populations isolated by sorting all had purity greater than 95%. Specimen: central memory CD4+ T cells from blood. This TCR derives from a man aged 30 to 39 with type 1 diabetes.

This CDR3 is CASSQELTRYYEQYF. CDR3 DNA: TGCGCCAGCAGCCAGGAGCTTACTAGATACTACGAGCAGTACTTC. This rearrangement joins TRBV4-3 to TRBJ2-7, with D possibly TRBD2 on 5 matching bases. This CDR3 contains 15 residues. Trimming took 3 bases from V and 3 from J, leaving 15 bases between them. Germline V gene sequence: CDR1 LGHNA, CDR2 YSLEER.